A selection of T cell receptor beta chains follows, all from one sample in a study of blood T cell repertoires in COVID-19. Method: immunoSEQ multiplex PCR; TCRdb's copy keeps in-frame clones and lacks some. The table shows about 200,000 clones, with around 89% occurring only once. Sequenced: PBMCs or T cells enriched from blood (not recorded which). The receptors derive from a man between 25 and 39 years old who had recovered from COVID-19. Both conserved end residues are part of each CDR3. The D gene is left open where the match is weak. The listing skips clone size in some rows; elsewhere it reads once, few, many or a size class.

abundance: once
v_gene: TRBV4-3
d_gene: NA
j_gene: TRBJ1-1
CDR3nt: TGCGCCAGCAGCCAAGGACAGTCGAACACTGAAGCTTTCTTT
CDR3aa: CASSQGQSNTEAFF

abundance: NA
v_gene: TRBV11-2
d_gene: NA
j_gene: TRBJ2-7
CDR3nt: TGTGCCAGCAGCTTAAGAGTAGGGAGAACCTACGAGCAGTACTTC
CDR3aa: CASSLRVGRTYEQYF

abundance: NA
v_gene: TRBV6-6
d_gene: TRBD1
j_gene: TRBJ2-6
CDR3nt: TGTGCCAGCAGTCATAGGGGACAGGGGGCCCTAGGGGCCAACGTCCTGACTTTC
CDR3aa: CASSHRGQGALGANVLTF

abundance: NA
v_gene: TRBV18
d_gene: TRBD1
j_gene: TRBJ2-7
CDR3nt: TGTGCCAGCTCACCGCGGGACAGGGCTTACGAGCAGTACTTC
CDR3aa: CASSPRDRAYEQYF

abundance: once
v_gene: TRBV15
d_gene: TRBD1
j_gene: TRBJ1-2
CDR3nt: TGTGCCACCAGCAGACGAATAACGGACAGGACTTATGGCTACACCTTC
CDR3aa: CATSRRITDRTYGYTF

abundance: NA
v_gene: TRBV5-6
d_gene: NA
j_gene: TRBJ1-3
CDR3nt: TGTGCCAGCAGCTTTATTAGGGGCTCTGGAAACACCATATATTTT
CDR3aa: CASSFIRGSGNTIYF

abundance: NA
v_gene: TRBV28
d_gene: NA
j_gene: TRBJ1-1
CDR3nt: TGTGCCAGCAATGGTTACAGAGACACTGAAGCTTTCTTT
CDR3aa: CASNGYRDTEAFF

abundance: NA
v_gene: TRBV7-9
d_gene: TRBD1
j_gene: TRBJ2-4
CDR3nt: TGTGCCAGCAGCTATCAATCAGGGGGAAGGATAAAAAACATTCAGTACTTC
CDR3aa: CASSYQSGGRIKNIQYF

abundance: NA
v_gene: TRBV6-1
d_gene: TRBD1
j_gene: TRBJ1-1
CDR3nt: TGTGCCAGCAGTGAAATTGGACAGGGTTTAAGTGCTTTCTTT
CDR3aa: CASSEIGQGLSAFF

abundance: NA
v_gene: TRBV11-3
d_gene: TRBD2
j_gene: TRBJ2-7
CDR3nt: TGTGCCAGCAGCTTAGGGTCTAGCGGCTCCTACGAGCAGTACTTC
CDR3aa: CASSLGSSGSYEQYF

abundance: NA
v_gene: TRBV27
d_gene: TRBD2
j_gene: TRBJ2-3
CDR3nt: TGTGCCAGCAGTTTAGACGGGGGGGTAACAGATACGCAGTATTTT
CDR3aa: CASSLDGGVTDTQYF

abundance: NA
v_gene: TRBV6-5
d_gene: NA
j_gene: TRBJ1-1
CDR3nt: TGTGCCAGCAGTCCCCGATTCCAGGGAGGAACTGAAGCTTTCTTT
CDR3aa: CASSPRFQGGTEAFF

abundance: once
v_gene: TRBV5-4
d_gene: NA
j_gene: TRBJ2-3
CDR3nt: TGTGCCAGCAGCTTGGACCTCCTAGCGACTACAGATACGCAGTATTTT
CDR3aa: CASSLDLLATTDTQYF

abundance: NA
v_gene: TRBV28
d_gene: TRBD1
j_gene: TRBJ1-6
CDR3nt: TGTGCCAGCATTGCTGACAGGGGGGGCAATTCACCCCTCCACTTT
CDR3aa: CASIADRGGNSPLHF